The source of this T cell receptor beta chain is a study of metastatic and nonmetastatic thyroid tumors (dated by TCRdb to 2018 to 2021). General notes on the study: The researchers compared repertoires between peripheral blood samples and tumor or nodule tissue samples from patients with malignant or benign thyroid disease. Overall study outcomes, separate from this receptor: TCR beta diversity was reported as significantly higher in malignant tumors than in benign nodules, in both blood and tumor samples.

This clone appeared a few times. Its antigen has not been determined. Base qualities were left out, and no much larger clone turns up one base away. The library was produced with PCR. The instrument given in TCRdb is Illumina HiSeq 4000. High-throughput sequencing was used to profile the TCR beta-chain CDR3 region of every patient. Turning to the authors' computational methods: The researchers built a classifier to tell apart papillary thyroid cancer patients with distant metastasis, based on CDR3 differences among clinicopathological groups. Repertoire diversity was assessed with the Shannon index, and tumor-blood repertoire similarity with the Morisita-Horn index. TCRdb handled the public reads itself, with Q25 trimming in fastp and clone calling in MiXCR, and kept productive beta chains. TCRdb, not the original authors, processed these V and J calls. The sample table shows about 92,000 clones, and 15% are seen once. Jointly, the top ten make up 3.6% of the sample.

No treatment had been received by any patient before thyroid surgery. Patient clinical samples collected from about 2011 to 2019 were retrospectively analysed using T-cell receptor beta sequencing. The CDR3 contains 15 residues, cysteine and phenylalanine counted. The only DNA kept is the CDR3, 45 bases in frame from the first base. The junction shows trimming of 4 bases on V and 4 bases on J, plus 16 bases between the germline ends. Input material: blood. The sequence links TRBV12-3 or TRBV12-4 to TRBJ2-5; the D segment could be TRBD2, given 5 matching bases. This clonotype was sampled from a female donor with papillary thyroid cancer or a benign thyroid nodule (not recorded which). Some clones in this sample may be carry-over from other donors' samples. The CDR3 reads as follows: CASSSPGGRAETQYF. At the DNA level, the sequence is TGTGCCAGCAGTTCGCCAGGTGGGAGAGCAGAGACCCAGTACTTC.